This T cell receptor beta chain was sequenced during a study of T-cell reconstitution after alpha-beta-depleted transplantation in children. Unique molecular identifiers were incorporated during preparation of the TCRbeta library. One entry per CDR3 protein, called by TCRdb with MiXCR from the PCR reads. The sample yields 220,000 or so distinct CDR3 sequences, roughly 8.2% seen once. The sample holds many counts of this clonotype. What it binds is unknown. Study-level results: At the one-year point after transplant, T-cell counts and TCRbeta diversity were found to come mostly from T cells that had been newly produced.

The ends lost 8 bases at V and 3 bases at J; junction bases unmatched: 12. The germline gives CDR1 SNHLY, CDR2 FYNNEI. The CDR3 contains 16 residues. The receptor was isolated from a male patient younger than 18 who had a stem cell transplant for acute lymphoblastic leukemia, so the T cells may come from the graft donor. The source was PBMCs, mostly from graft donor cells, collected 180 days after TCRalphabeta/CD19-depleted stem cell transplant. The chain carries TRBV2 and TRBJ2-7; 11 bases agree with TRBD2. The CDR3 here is CASVVRGTSGLYEQYF. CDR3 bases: TGTGCCAGCGTAGTCCGAGGGACTAGCGGTCTCTACGAGCAGTACTTC.